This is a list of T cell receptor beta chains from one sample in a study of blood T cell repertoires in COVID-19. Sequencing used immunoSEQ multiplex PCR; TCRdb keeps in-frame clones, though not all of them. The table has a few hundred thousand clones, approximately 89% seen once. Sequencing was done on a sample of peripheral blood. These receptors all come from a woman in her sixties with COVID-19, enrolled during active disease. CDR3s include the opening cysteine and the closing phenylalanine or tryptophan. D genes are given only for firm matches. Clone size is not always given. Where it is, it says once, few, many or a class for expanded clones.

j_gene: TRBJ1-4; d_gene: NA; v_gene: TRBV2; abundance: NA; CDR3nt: TGTGCCAGCAGTGAAACCGGGGCAACTAATGAAAAACTGTTTTTT; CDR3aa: CASSETGATNEKLFF
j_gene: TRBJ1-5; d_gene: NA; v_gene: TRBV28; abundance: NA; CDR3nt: TGTGCCAGCGGGGGACTTAGGGGTAGCAATCAGCCCCAGCATTTT; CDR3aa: CASGGLRGSNQPQHF
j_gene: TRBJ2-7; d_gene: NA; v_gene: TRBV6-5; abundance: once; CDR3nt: TGTGCCAGCAGTTACTCGGCAGACTACGAGCAGTACTTC; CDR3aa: CASSYSADYEQYF
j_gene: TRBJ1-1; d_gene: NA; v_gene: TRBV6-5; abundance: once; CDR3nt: TGTGCCAGCAGTTACTCGACTCTCCGGAGGAACACTGAAGCTTTCTTT; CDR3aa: CASSYSTLRRNTEAFF
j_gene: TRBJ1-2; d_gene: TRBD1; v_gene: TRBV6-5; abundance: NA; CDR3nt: TGTGCCAGCAGTTTAGTATCAGGGGGCGATGGCTACACCTTC; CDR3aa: CASSLVSGGDGYTF
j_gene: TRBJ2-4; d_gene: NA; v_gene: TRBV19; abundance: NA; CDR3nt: TGTGCCAGTAGTAGTGATGGGGGGGCGAGGGACATTCAGTACTTC; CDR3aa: CASSSDGGARDIQYF
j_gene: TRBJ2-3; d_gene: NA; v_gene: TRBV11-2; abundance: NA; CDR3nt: TGTGCCAGCAGCTTAGGTCCCCTCGCGGCGAATACGCAGTATTTT; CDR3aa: CASSLGPLAANTQYF
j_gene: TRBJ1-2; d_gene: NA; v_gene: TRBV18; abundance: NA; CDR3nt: TGTGCCAGCTCACGGATGGGGGCCCCAGACGGGTACACCTTC; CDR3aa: CASSRMGAPDGYTF
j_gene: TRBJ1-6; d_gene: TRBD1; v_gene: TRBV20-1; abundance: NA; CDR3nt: TGCAGTGCTAGTGGGGGACAGGGATTTGATTCACCCCTCCACTTT; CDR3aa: CSASGGQGFDSPLHF
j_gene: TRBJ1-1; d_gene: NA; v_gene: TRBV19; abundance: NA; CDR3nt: TGTGCCAGTAGTCAGCAAGGACGTCGGGGCACTGAAGCTTTCTTT; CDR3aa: CASSQQGRRGTEAFF
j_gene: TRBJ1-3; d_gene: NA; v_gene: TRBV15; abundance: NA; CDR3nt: TGTGCCACCAGCAGAGGAGGAGCTGGAAACACCATATATTTT; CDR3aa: CATSRGGAGNTIYF
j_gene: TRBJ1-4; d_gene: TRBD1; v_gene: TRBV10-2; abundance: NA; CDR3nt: TGCGCCAGCAGCGCTCAGGGGGCAACTAATGAAAAACTGTTTTTT; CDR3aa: CASSAQGATNEKLFF
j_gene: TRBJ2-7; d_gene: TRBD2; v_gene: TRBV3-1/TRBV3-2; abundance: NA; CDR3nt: TGTGCCAGCAGCCAAGGGGGGCTAGCGGGCAACGAGCAGTACTTC; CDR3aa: CASSQGGLAGNEQYF
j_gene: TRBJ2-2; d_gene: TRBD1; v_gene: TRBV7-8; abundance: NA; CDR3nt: TGTGCCAGCAGTTCGGACAGGGGGCAAGTCGGGGAGCTGTTTTTT; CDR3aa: CASSSDRGQVGELFF
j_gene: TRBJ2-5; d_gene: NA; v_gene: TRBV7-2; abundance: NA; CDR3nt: TGTGCCAGCAGCTCGGACAGCCCAAGGTGGACCCAGTACTTC; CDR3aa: CASSSDSPRWTQYF
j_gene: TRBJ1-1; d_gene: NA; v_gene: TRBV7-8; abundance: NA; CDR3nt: TGTGCCAGTGTTAGGCAGGGAAGAACTGAAGCTTTCTTT; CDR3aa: CASVRQGRTEAFF
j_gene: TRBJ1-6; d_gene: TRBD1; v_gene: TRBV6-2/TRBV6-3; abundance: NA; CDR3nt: TGTGCCAGCAGTCGTTTATCAGGGGGCGATAATTCACCCCTCCACTTT; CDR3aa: CASSRLSGGDNSPLHF
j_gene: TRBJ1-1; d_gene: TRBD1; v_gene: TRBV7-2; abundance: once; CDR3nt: TGTGCCAGCAGCCCCCGACCGGCACAGGGGTTGGTTGAAGCTTTCTTT; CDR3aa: CASSPRPAQGLVEAFF
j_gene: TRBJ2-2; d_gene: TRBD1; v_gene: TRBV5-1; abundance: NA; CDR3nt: TGCGCCAGCAGCCTATGGACAGGGATGAACACCGGGGAGCTGTTTTTT; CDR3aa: CASSLWTGMNTGELFF
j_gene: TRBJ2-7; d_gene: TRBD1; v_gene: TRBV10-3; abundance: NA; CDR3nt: TGTGCCATGGGGGACAGTTACGAGCAGTACTTC; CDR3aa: CAMGDSYEQYF
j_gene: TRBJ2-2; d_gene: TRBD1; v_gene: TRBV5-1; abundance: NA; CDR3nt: TGCGCCAGCAGCCCCGGGACAGGGACAGAATCCGGGGAGCTGTTTTTT; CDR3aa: CASSPGTGTESGELFF
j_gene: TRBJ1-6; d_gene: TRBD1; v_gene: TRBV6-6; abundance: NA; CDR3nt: TGTGCCAGCTACCCCGGGACAGGGTTTAATTCACCCCTCCACTTT; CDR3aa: CASYPGTGFNSPLHF
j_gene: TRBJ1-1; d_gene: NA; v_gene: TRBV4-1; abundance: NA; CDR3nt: TGCGCCAGCAGCCAAGGAAACAGGGACCTAAAAGCTTTCTTT; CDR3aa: CASSQGNRDLKAFF
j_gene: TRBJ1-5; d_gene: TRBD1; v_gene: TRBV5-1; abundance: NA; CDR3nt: TGCGCCAGCAGCTTGGCTCCAACAGGGGGGAGCAATCAGCCCCAGCATTTT; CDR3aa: CASSLAPTGGSNQPQHF
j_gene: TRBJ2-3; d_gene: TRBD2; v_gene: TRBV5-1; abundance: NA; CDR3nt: TGCGCCAGCAGCTTGCGCCCGGGGGGTACAGATACGCAGTATTTT; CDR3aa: CASSLRPGGTDTQYF
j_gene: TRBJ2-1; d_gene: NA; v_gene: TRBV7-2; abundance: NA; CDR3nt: TGTGCCAGCATGGGGGGGGGCTTCTCCTACAATGAGCAGTTCTTC; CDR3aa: CASMGGGFSYNEQFF
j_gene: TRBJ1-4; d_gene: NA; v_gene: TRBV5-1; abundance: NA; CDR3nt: TGCGCCAGCAGCTTGTGGGGACAAGAGAATGAAAAACTGTTTTTT; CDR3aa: CASSLWGQENEKLFF
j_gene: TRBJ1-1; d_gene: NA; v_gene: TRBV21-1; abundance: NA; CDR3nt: TGTGCCAGCAGCTTCTCAGGGGACAGGCGGACTTTCTTT; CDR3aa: CASSFSGDRRTFF
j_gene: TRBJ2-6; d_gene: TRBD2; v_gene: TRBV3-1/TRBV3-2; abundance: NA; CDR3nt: TGTGCCAGCAGCCAATCCCCGGGACTAGCGGTTTCTGGGGCCAACGTCCTGACTTTC; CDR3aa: CASSQSPGLAVSGANVLTF
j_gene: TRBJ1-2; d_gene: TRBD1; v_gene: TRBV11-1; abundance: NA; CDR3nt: TGTGCCAGCAGCTTGGGAGGACAGGGTACCTATGGCTACACCTTC; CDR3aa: CASSLGGQGTYGYTF
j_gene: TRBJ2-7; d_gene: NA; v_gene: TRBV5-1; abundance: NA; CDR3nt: TGCGCCAGCAGCTTGGCTACGGGGAGCTCCTACGAGCAGTACTTC; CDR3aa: CASSLATGSSYEQYF
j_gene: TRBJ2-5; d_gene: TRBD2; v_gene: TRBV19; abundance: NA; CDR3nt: TGTGCCAGTAGTATCCAATCCGGCGGGGGGGTGGAAGAGACCCAGTACTTC; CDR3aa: CASSIQSGGGVEETQYF
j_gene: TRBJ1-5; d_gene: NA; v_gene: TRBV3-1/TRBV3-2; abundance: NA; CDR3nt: TGTGCCAGCAGCCGCGGACATAATAGCAATCAGCCCCAGCATTTT; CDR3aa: CASSRGHNSNQPQHF
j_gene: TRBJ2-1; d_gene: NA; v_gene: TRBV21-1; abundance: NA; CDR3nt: TGTGCCAGCGTACACCCAAGCTCCTACAATGAGCAGTTCTTC; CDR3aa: CASVHPSSYNEQFF
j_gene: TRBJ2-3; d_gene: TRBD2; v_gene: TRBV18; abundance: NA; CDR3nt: TGTGCCAGCTCACCCGTGGTACTAGCGGGACTCACAGATACGCAGTATTTT; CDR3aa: CASSPVVLAGLTDTQYF
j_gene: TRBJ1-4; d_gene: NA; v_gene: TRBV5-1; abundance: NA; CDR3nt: TGCGCCAGCAGCGGGTTGGCAGGGGCCAATGAAAAACTGTTTTTT; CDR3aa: CASSGLAGANEKLFF
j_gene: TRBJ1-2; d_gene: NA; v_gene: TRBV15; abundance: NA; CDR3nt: TGTGCCACCAGCAGCCAATTTTTGGGCGTCCAGTATGGCTACACCTTC; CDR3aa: CATSSQFLGVQYGYTF
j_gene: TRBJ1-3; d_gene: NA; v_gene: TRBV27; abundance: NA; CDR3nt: TGTGCCAGCAGCCCGGACAGATACTCTGGAAACACCATATATTTT; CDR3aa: CASSPDRYSGNTIYF
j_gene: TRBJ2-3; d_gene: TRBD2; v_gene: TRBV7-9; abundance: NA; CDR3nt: TGTGCCAGCAGCTTAGTATCTAGCGGGGGATCTCAGTATTTT; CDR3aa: CASSLVSSGGSQYF
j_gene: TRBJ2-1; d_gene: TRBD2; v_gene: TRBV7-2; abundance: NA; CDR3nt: TGTGCCAGCAGCCCCAACCCCCATAGCGGGGGGGCACGGAGCGATGAGCAGTTCTTC; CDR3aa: CASSPNPHSGGARSDEQFF
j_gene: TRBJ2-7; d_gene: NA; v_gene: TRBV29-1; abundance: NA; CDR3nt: TGCAGCGTTGAGTCAGCCTGGCAGGACGAGCAGTACTTC; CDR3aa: CSVESAWQDEQYF
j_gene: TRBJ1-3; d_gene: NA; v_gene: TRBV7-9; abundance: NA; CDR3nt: TGTGCCAGCAGCCTTCCGACCGAGGCCCCCTCTGGAAACACCATATATTTT; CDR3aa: CASSLPTEAPSGNTIYF
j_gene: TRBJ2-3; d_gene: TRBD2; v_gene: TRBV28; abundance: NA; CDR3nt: TGTGCCAGCCCTCCGAGGGACTCTAGCGGGGGGCGCACAGATACGCAGTATTTT; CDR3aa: CASPPRDSSGGRTDTQYF
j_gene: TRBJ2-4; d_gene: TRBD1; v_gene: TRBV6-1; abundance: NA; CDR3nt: TGTGCCAGCAGTGAAGCCGGGACAGGGGCATCTTTAGCCAAAAACATTCAGTACTTC; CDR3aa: CASSEAGTGASLAKNIQYF
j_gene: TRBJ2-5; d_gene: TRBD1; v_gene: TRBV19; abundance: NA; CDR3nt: TGTGCCAGTAGGGGGACAGGGGGCAGAGAGACCCAGTACTTC; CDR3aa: CASRGTGGRETQYF
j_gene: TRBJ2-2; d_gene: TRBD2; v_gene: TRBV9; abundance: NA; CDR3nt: TGTGCCAGCAGCGCCGTCTCCACGGGGGGTACCGGGGAGCTGTTTTTT; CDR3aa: CASSAVSTGGTGELFF
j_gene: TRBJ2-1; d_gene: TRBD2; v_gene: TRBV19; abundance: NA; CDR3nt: TGTGCCAGTAGTATATCTAGCGGGGGGGGTGAGCAGTTCTTC; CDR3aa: CASSISSGGGEQFF
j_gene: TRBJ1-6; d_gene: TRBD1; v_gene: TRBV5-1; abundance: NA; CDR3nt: TGCGCCAGCAGCTTGGTCGGACAGGCCAATTCACCCCTCCACTTT; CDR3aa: CASSLVGQANSPLHF
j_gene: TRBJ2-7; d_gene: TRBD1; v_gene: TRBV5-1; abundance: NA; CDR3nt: TGCGCCAGCAGCTTGGAGGGGGCGACCGAGCAGTACTTC; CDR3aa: CASSLEGATEQYF
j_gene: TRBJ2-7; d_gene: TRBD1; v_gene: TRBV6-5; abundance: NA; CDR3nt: TGTGCCAGCAGTTACCCTTCGGCAGGGGGCTCCTACGAGCAGTACTTC; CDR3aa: CASSYPSAGGSYEQYF
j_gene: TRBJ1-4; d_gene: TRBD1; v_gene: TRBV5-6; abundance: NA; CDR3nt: TGTGCCAGCAGCCCGACAGGGCTGCCTAATGAAAAACTGTTTTTT; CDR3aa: CASSPTGLPNEKLFF
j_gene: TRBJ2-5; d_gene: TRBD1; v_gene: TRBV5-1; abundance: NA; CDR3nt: TGCGCCAGCAGCCTGCGGACAGGGGCGAACCAAGAGACCCAGTACTTC; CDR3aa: CASSLRTGANQETQYF
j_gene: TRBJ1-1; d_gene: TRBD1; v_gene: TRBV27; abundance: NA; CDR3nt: TGTGCCAGCAGTATCGGACAGGCCAACACTGAAGCTTTCTTT; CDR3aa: CASSIGQANTEAFF